These 24 T cell receptor beta chains were sequenced from one sample in a study of CD4 T cells in relation to SARS-CoV-2 and coronaviruses. The unexposed donors gave CD4+ T cells in about 2010-2019, prior to COVID-19. The cells were cultured for about ten days before CD4+ T cells were isolated. The protocol was immunoSEQ multiplex PCR, while the TCRdb copy is restricted to in-frame clones and leaves out a portion. Here the sample spans about 23,000 clones, about 70% being singletons. Their antigens remain unidentified. The material sequenced was CD4+ T cells from PBMCs, cultured in vitro. Source of these receptors: a human donor in good health.

The V call is TRBV12-5, the J call TRBJ2-7; D is tentatively TRBD1 or TRBD2 (7 bases each). CDR3 length: 16 residues. CDR1 and CDR2 (germline): LGHNT, FRNRAP. Trimming shortened V by 2 bases and J by 4 bases, and 18 bases separated the two germline ends. CDR3: CASGLPGGAGRYEQYF. DNA for the CDR3: TGTGCTAGTGGTTTGCCAGGGGGGGCAGGAAGGTACGAGCAGTACTTC.

J is TRBJ1-1 and V is TRBV7-9; D perhaps matches TRBD1 (5 bases). Looked up from germline, CDR1 is SEHNR and CDR2 is FQNEAQ (reference sequence). Trimming took 1 base from V and 4 from J, leaving 10 bases between them. CDR3 length equals 14 residues. For the CDR3, the DNA is TGTGCCAGCAGCTTAGTTGTGGGGGGCACTGAAGCTTTCTTT. Its protein is CASSLVVGGTEAFF.

The chain carries TRBV2 and TRBJ1-1, with 7 bases that match TRBD1. V lost 8 bases to trimming and J lost 5 bases; unmatched junction nucleotides: 14. The CDR3 is 15 amino acids. CDR1 and CDR2 from the germline V gene are SNHLY and FYNNEI. The CDR3 protein is CASGIPQGRRTEAFF. Here the CDR3 DNA reads TGTGCCAGCGGGATTCCACAGGGGAGGAGAACTGAAGCTTTCTTT.

The V call is TRBV11-2, the J call TRBJ2-5, with a possible D match to TRBD1 (6 bases). The length of the CDR3 is 15 residues. Looked up from germline, CDR1 is SGHAT and CDR2 is FQNNGV. V was cut by 1 base and J by 2 bases, with 11 bases left in between. CDR3 region: CASSLGQRGQETQYF. Here the CDR3 DNA reads TGTGCCAGCAGCTTAGGGCAGAGGGGGCAAGAGACCCAGTACTTC.

The chain combines TRBV2 with TRBJ2-5; 7 bases are shared with TRBD1. Trimming removed 6 bases from V and 5 bases from J; junction bases left unmatched: 9. Germline V gives CDR1 SNHLY, CDR2 FYNNEI. There are 14 residues in the CDR3. CDR3 DNA sequence: TGTGCCAGCAGCTCGACAGGGATAGTCGAGACCCAGTACTTC. It codes for CASSSTGIVETQYF.

The chain recombines TRBV7-9 with TRBJ2-3; a weak D match, TRBD2 (6 bases). Trimming removed 4 bases from V and 8 bases from J, with 10 bases in between. The CDR3 is made up of 12 amino acids. Germline V CDR1 and CDR2: SEHNR, FQNEAQ (reference sequence). The DNA of the CDR3 is TGTGCCAGCAGCTCAGGAGGGAGTACGCAGTATTTT. This translates into CASSSGGSTQYF.

V is TRBV3-1 (or the pseudogene TRBV3-2) and J is TRBJ1-2; no definite D call. The germline V gene has CDR1 LGHDT and CDR2 YNNKEL (reference sequence). The CDR3 has 12 amino acids. The germline V and J ends were trimmed by 0 bases and 7 bases, with 6 bases remaining between them. Here the CDR3 reads CASSQDAGGYTF. The CDR3 bases are TGTGCCAGCAGCCAAGATGCCGGTGGCTACACCTTC.

The chain uses TRBV6-5 and TRBJ2-2, with D perhaps matching TRBD2 (5 bases). Trimming took 4 bases from V and 4 from J, leaving 13 bases between them. The germline V gene has CDR1 MNHEY and CDR2 SVGAGI. This CDR3 contains 15 residues. The CDR3 reads CASSFSPEGTGELFF. Here the CDR3 DNA reads TGTGCCAGCAGTTTCAGTCCAGAGGGCACCGGGGAGCTGTTTTTT.

This chain links TRBV5-1 with TRBJ2-5, with D perhaps matching TRBD1 (5 bases). The CDR3 is made up of 14 amino acids. CDR1 is SGHRS and CDR2 is YFSETQ in the germline V gene. V lost 2 bases, J lost 5 bases, and 13 bases lay in between. The CDR3: CASSFTGIVETQYF. In DNA form, the CDR3 reads TGCGCCAGCAGCTTCACAGGAATTGTCGAGACCCAGTACTTC.

This clone is a singleton in its sample. The chain links TRBV5-4 to TRBJ1-4; tentatively, D is TRBD1 (5 bases). V lost 0 bases to trimming and J lost 11 bases, with 11 bases between them. CDR1 is SGHNT, CDR2 YYREEE, per germline (reference sequence). The CDR3 sequence is 13 residues long. CDR3 sequence reads: CASSLDGGDKLFF. CDR3 coding DNA: TGTGCCAGCAGCTTGGATGGGGGTGACAAACTGTTTTTT.

The rearrangement links TRBV12-5 to TRBJ1-4; no clear D gene. Looked up from germline, CDR1 is LGHNT and CDR2 is FRNRAP. V was cut by 4 bases and J by 8 bases, with 14 bases left in between. The CDR3 contains 14 residues. This CDR3 reads CASGWGATEEKLFF. CDR3 in DNA: TGTGCTAGTGGTTGGGGTGCAACGGAGGAAAAACTGTTTTTT.

The chain joins TRBV30 to TRBJ1-2; tentatively, D is TRBD1 (6 bases). Germline CDR1 is GTSNPN and CDR2 is SVGIG (reference sequence). Trimming shortened V by 3 bases and J by 4 bases, and 12 bases separated the two germline ends. The CDR3 has 13 residues. Here the CDR3 DNA reads TGTGCCTGGAGGGAGACAGGTAGCTATGGCTACACCTTC. This codes for CAWRETGSYGYTF.

For the CDR3, the DNA is TGTGCCAGCAGCCCGGGACTGCCCTACGAGCAGTACTTC. Amino acid sequence: CASSPGLPYEQYF. The chain links TRBV3-1 (or the pseudogene TRBV3-2) to TRBJ2-7; D might be TRBD2 (6 bases). V was trimmed by 4 bases and J by 2 bases, leaving 9 bases between them. This CDR3 has 13 amino acids. The germline V gene encodes CDR1 LGHDT and CDR2 YNNKEL (reference sequence).

The chain is built from TRBV18 and TRBJ1-5, with a possible D match to TRBD1 (5 bases). CDR1 and CDR2 from the germline V gene are KGHSH and LQKENI. This CDR3 comprises 13 residues. V was pared by 3 bases and J by 6 bases, with 9 bases between. The CDR3 nucleotides are TGTGCCAGCTCACCGGGGGTGGCTCAGCCCCAGCATTTT. Its protein is CASSPGVAQPQHF. Looking up the rest from reference TRBV18 and TRBJ1-5 gives the full variable domain: NAGVMQNPRHLVRRRGQEARLRCSPMKGHSHVYWYRQLPEEGLKFMVYLQKENIIDESGMPKERFSAEFPKEGPSILRIQQVVRGDSAAYFCASSPGVAQPQHFGDGTRLSIL.

The V and J genes are TRBV6-2 or TRBV6-3 and TRBJ2-5, with TRBD1 identical over 8 bases. From germline, CDR1 is MNHEY and CDR2 SVGEGT. V was clipped by 6 bases and J by 2 bases; unmatched bases: 8. This CDR3 has 15 residues. The CDR3 loop reads CASSTRQGIQETQYF. The DNA for the CDR3 is TGTGCCAGCAGCACAAGACAGGGGATACAAGAGACCCAGTACTTC.

This clone was seen a single time. This sequence joins TRBV19 and TRBJ1-5; 9 nucleotides line up with TRBD1. The germline V gene encodes CDR1 LNHDA and CDR2 SQIVND (reference sequence). The CDR3 consists of 13 residues. V shed 6 bases and J 5 bases; nucleotides not matched to a gene: 2. This CDR3 reads CASSGTGYQPQHF. In DNA form, the CDR3 reads TGTGCCAGTAGCGGGACAGGGTATCAGCCCCAGCATTTT.

The chain carries TRBV5-5 and TRBJ2-7; unclear D gene. CDR1 is SGHKS and CDR2 is YYEKEE in the germline V gene (reference sequence). This CDR3 is built from 13 residues. The V gene lost 1 base and the J gene lost 4 bases, with 9 bases spanning the gap. CDR3 sequence: CASSLPYAYEQYF. CDR3 in DNA: TGTGCCAGCAGCTTGCCGTACGCGTACGAGCAGTACTTC. The entire variable domain, with the rest obtained from reference TRBV5-5 and TRBJ2-7, is as follows: DAGVTQSPTHLIKTRGQQVTLRCSPISGHKSVSWYQQVLGQGPQFIFQYYEKEERGRGNFPDRFSARQFPNYSSELNVNALLLGDSALYLCASSLPYAYEQYFGPGTRLTVT.

This clone was counted a few times. The rearrangement joins TRBV9 to TRBJ1-1, with D perhaps TRBD1 (6 bases). This CDR3 has 12 amino acids. Trimming took off 3 bases at V and 5 bases at J, with 8 bases between the two ends. Germline V gives CDR1 SGDLS, CDR2 YYNGEE. The CDR3 coding sequence is TGTGCCAGCAGCGAAGGACAGACTGAAGCTTTCTTT. Amino acids: CASSEGQTEAFF.

The genes are TRBV7-2 and TRBJ2-1; D gene ambiguous. V gave up 0 bases and J gave up 5 bases, with 5 bases separating them. The CDR3 covers 13 residues. Germline CDR1 SGHTA, CDR2 FQGNSA. DNA of the CDR3: TGTGCCAGCAGCTTAGCCATGAACAATGAGCAGTTCTTC. Translation gives CASSLAMNNEQFF.

The V gene is TRBV2, the J gene TRBJ2-5; no firm D call. V dropped 5 bases and J dropped 4 bases, with 5 bases sitting between them. Germline loops: CDR1 SNHLY, CDR2 FYNNEI. CDR3 length: 11 amino acids. The CDR3 loop is CASSYGETQYF. DNA for the CDR3: TGTGCCAGCAGTTATGGAGAGACCCAGTACTTC.

V gene TRBV12-3 or TRBV12-4 combines with J gene TRBJ2-3; D call uncertain. Between the trimmed V and J ends, which lost 3 bases and 6 bases, there was a span of 10 bases. The CDR3 is 13 residues long. The CDR3 spells CASSFGLPDTQYF. Written as DNA, the CDR3 is TGTGCCAGCAGTTTCGGGCTCCCGGATACGCAGTATTTT.

V and J are TRBV2 and TRBJ1-2; 7 bases match TRBD1. The germline CDR1 and CDR2 sequences are SNHLY and FYNNEI. The CDR3 sequence is 15 residues long. V shed 3 bases, J shed 8 bases, and the junction held 12 bases outside the gene matches. The CDR3 loop reads CASSDPTGPVSGYTF. The CDR3 DNA sequence: TGTGCCAGCAGTGATCCGACAGGGCCCGTGTCCGGCTACACCTTC.

The chain combines TRBV2 with TRBJ2-5; possible D gene TRBD2, 5 bases. This CDR3 region has 14 residues. Trimming removed 8 bases at V and 2 bases at J, with 15 bases between. Germline lookup yields CDR1 SNHLY and CDR2 FYNNEI. The CDR3 region has the DNA TGTGCCAGCGCCGGACTGCAAGTTCAAGAGACCCAGTACTTC. This codes for CASAGLQVQETQYF.

This clone was counted between two and nine times. This chain joins TRBV2 and TRBJ2-7, with 7 bases aligning to TRBD2. With 4 bases clipped from V and 3 bases from J, the junction kept 9 bases outside the gene matches. Germline V CDR1 and CDR2: SNHLY, FYNNEI. CDR3 size: 15 residues. The CDR3 spells CASSVRTSADYEQYF. CDR3 nucleotides: TGTGCCAGCAGTGTAAGAACTAGCGCGGACTACGAGCAGTACTTC.